The 32 T cell receptor beta chains below were found in one sample sequenced in a study of blood T cell repertoires in COVID-19. Assay: immunoSEQ multiplex PCR; the TCRdb copy retains only in-frame clones and omits some. The sample consists of 200,000 to 250,000 clones, 88% of them appearing once. Source material: PBMCs or T cells enriched from blood (not recorded which). The source of these receptors is a woman aged 30 to 39 who had recovered from COVID-19.

The V call is TRBV7-8, the J call TRBJ2-7; tentative D call: TRBD2 (6 bases). Between the trimmed V and J ends, which lost 7 bases and 3 bases, there was a span of 19 bases. Germline CDR1 SGHVS, CDR2 FQNEAQ. This CDR3 is 15 amino acids long. In DNA form, the CDR3 reads TGTGCCAGCAACAAGATCGCGGGGTTGGGCTACGAGCAGTACTTC. It yields the protein CASNKIAGLGYEQYF.

The rearrangement uses TRBV27 and TRBJ2-3; 9 positions agree with TRBD2. Germline values: CDR1 MNHEY, CDR2 SMNVEV (reference sequence). This CDR3 spans 16 amino acids. Trimming cost V 5 bases and J 2 bases; bases outside gene matches: 8. The CDR3 DNA follows: TGTGCCAGCAGTGGCCGACTAGCGGAATACACAGATACGCAGTATTTT. Residues: CASSGRLAEYTDTQYF.

The genes are TRBV23-1 and TRBJ1-2; 8 bases are shared with TRBD1. TRBV23-1 is designated an ORF whose function remains uncertain. Unmatched junction bases numbered 4, after V lost 0 bases and J lost 7 bases. The CDR3 runs 14 residues. The CDR3 region is CASSQSTDRAGYTF. DNA of the CDR3: TGCGCCAGCAGTCAATCGACGGACAGGGCTGGCTACACCTTC.

V usage is TRBV18 and J usage is TRBJ1-4; no clear D. The V end was cut by 2 bases, the J end by 8 bases, with 9 bases between. The CDR3 is 13 residues long. Germline-derived CDR1 and CDR2 are KGHSH and LQKENI. CDR3 protein: CASSPSVAEKLFF. The CDR3 DNA follows: TGTGCCAGCTCACCATCGGTCGCAGAAAAACTGTTTTTT.

The chain recombines TRBV10-3 with TRBJ1-2, with D maybe TRBD1 (6 bases). Germline values: CDR1 ENHRY, CDR2 SYGVKD. V was cut by 2 bases and J by 2 bases, with 18 bases left in between. This CDR3 spans 17 amino acids. The CDR3 nucleotides read TGTGCCATCAGTGAGAAGGAACAGGGTGGTTCGAACTATGGCTACACCTTC. This codes for CAISEKEQGGSNYGYTF.

This clone appeared a single time. V usage is TRBV3-1 (or the pseudogene TRBV3-2) and J usage is TRBJ2-7, with 7 positions matching TRBD1. The CDR3 has 16 amino acids. V dropped 0 bases and J dropped 2; count of bases not matched to a gene: 7. Germline values: CDR1 LGHDT, CDR2 YNNKEL (reference sequence). The DNA of the CDR3 is TGTGCCAGCAGCCAAGATCTCAGGCAGGGGGCCTACGAGCAGTACTTC. Amino acids: CASSQDLRQGAYEQYF.

The chain has TRBV4-3 and TRBJ2-3, with TRBD2 matching 8 bases. The germline CDR1 and CDR2 sequences are LGHNA and YSLEER. This CDR3 region has 17 residues. V was pared by 0 bases and J by 2 bases, with 7 bases of the junction left unmatched. CDR3 protein: CASSQEVLAGSTDTQYF. The CDR3 region has the DNA TGCGCCAGCAGCCAAGAGGTGCTAGCGGGCTCCACAGATACGCAGTATTTT.

This chain uses TRBV5-1 with TRBJ2-2, with D hard to call. This CDR3 spans 15 amino acids. Looked up from germline, CDR1 is SGHRS and CDR2 is YFSETQ. Trimming cost V 0 bases and J 3 bases, with 9 bases left between them. In nucleotides, the CDR3 is TGCGCCAGCAGCTTGGAACAGCAGGACACCGGGGAGCTGTTTTTT. It specifies CASSLEQQDTGELFF.

This clone was seen only once. This chain links TRBV19 with TRBJ2-1; D is possibly TRBD1 (6 bases). CDR1 and CDR2 (germline): LNHDA, SQIVND (reference sequence). CDR3 size: 13 residues. V gave up 2 bases and J gave up 7 bases, with 9 bases separating them. This CDR3 is CASSITGWNEQFF. The CDR3 DNA follows: TGTGCCAGTAGTATAACAGGGTGGAATGAGCAGTTCTTC.

Here the CDR3 DNA reads TGCAGCGTTGAAGAGGGGCAGAGTAATGAAAAACTGTTTTTT. Protein sequence: CSVEEGQSNEKLFF. The rearrangement joins TRBV29-1 to TRBJ1-4, with a tentative D call TRBD1 (5 bases). Germline CDR1 reads SQVTM; CDR2 reads ANQGSEA. Trimming removed 0 bases from V and 4 bases from J, with 9 bases in between. The CDR3 loop spans 14 amino acids.

This chain links TRBV19 with TRBJ1-2; maybe TRBD1 (6 bases). Per the germline V gene, CDR1 is LNHDA and CDR2 is SQIVND (reference sequence). This CDR3 has 14 amino acids. V lost 4 bases to trimming and J lost 5 bases, with 14 bases between them. The DNA for the CDR3 is TGTGCCAGTAGTACCCGGACAGAGATTTATGGCTACACCTTC. It specifies CASSTRTEIYGYTF.

V is TRBV11-3 and J is TRBJ1-1, with D perhaps matching TRBD1 (5 bases). V was trimmed by 4 bases and J by 1 base, leaving 16 bases between them. The germline CDR1 and CDR2 sequences are SGHNT and YENEEA. The CDR3 totals 16 residues. The CDR3 DNA is TGTGCCAGCAGCTCAAGGCGGGACCCACCGAACACTGAAGCTTTCTTT. Its protein is CASSSRRDPPNTEAFF.

This chain links TRBV9 with TRBJ1-1; TRBD1 agrees at 10 bases. This CDR3 has 16 residues. V was clipped by 3 bases and J by 4 bases; unmatched bases: 9. Germline values: CDR1 SGDLS, CDR2 YYNGEE. CDR3 region: CASSGAGTGEGTEAFF. In DNA, the CDR3 is TGTGCCAGCAGCGGAGCCGGGACAGGGGAGGGCACTGAAGCTTTCTTT.

V is TRBV9 and J is TRBJ1-2; D is unclear. From germline, CDR1 is SGDLS and CDR2 YYNGEE. Trimming took off 1 base at V and 8 bases at J, with 9 bases between the two ends. The CDR3 has 12 residues. Here the CDR3 DNA reads TGTGCCAGCAGCGTAAATGAGGGAGGCTACACCTTC. As protein: CASSVNEGGYTF.

The rearrangement joins TRBV5-1 to TRBJ1-2; no clear D gene. Germline V gene sequence: CDR1 SGHRS, CDR2 YFSETQ. The length of the CDR3 is 13 residues. Trimming cost V 0 bases and J 3 bases, with 6 bases left between them. The CDR3 DNA is TGCGCCAGCAGCTTGGGTGGAGACTATGGCTACACCTTC. It is translated as CASSLGGDYGYTF.

The sample holds a few counts of this clone. This chain connects TRBV5-6 to TRBJ2-5, with D possibly matching TRBD1 (5 bases). Germline CDR1 and CDR2: SGHDT and YYEEEE. The CDR3 runs to 16 residues. V gave up 0 bases and J gave up 0 bases, with 12 bases separating them. As DNA, the CDR3 is TGTGCCAGCAGCTTGGTTGGGGCTACGTACCAAGAGACCCAGTACTTC. Protein: CASSLVGATYQETQYF.

The chain joins TRBV7-2 to TRBJ1-2; 7 positions agree with TRBD1. The germline V gene encodes CDR1 SGHTA and CDR2 FQGNSA. The trim removed 2 bases at V and 8 bases at J, leaving 8 bases unmatched. The CDR3 length is 14 residues. Here the CDR3 reads CASSLYRGIEGYTF. The CDR3 region has the DNA TGTGCCAGCAGCTTATACAGGGGAATAGAGGGCTACACCTTC. The full variable domain, rest sourced from reference TRBV7-2 and TRBJ1-2, is GAGVSQSPSNKVTEKGKDVELRCDPISGHTALYWYRQSLGQGLEFLIYFQGNSAPDKSGLPSDRFSAERTGGSVSTLTIQRTQQEDSAVYLCASSLYRGIEGYTFGSGTRLTVV.

The genes are TRBV6-5 and TRBJ2-1; 9 nucleotides line up with TRBD1. V shed 6 bases and J 7 bases; nucleotides not matched to a gene: 7. The CDR3 runs to 14 residues. Looked up from germline, CDR1 is MNHEY and CDR2 is SVGAGI. The CDR3 DNA sequence: TGTGCCAGCAGCGCTGGACAGGGGAGGAATGAGCAGTTCTTC. This codes for CASSAGQGRNEQFF.

The genes are TRBV25-1 and TRBJ2-7, with a weak D call TRBD1 (5 bases). V was trimmed by 1 base and J by 5 bases, leaving 12 bases between them. The V gene's germline CDR1 is MGHDK and CDR2 SYGVNS. This CDR3 is built from 14 residues. CDR3 loop: CASSESVTRDEQYF. Written as DNA, the CDR3 is TGTGCCAGCAGTGAATCAGTCACCAGGGACGAGCAGTACTTC.

The chain has TRBV18 and TRBJ1-2; 7 positions match TRBD1. Germline loops: CDR1 KGHSH, CDR2 LQKENI. The CDR3 sequence is 14 residues long. V shed 3 bases, J shed 7 bases, and the junction held 8 bases outside the gene matches. CDR3 sequence reads: CASSPDRRPSGYTF. In DNA form, the CDR3 reads TGTGCCAGCTCACCGGACAGGAGACCTTCTGGCTACACCTTC.

This clone was recorded once. V usage is TRBV9 and J usage is TRBJ1-2; D is unclear. Trimming removed 3 bases at V and 4 bases at J, with 13 bases between. Germline CDR1 and CDR2: SGDLS and YYNGEE. This CDR3 is 14 amino acids long. The CDR3 loop is CASSGGRTFYGYTF. The CDR3 DNA sequence: TGTGCCAGCAGCGGCGGACGGACTTTCTATGGCTACACCTTC. Together with reference TRBV9 and TRBJ1-2, the CDR3 gives the full variable domain: DSGVTQTPKHLITATGQRVTLRCSPRSGDLSVYWYQQSLDQGLQFLIQYYNGEERAKGNILERFSAQQFPDLHSELNLSSLELGDSALYFCASSGGRTFYGYTFGSGTRLTVV.

The rearrangement joins TRBV27 to TRBJ1-5; 7 positions match TRBD1. Germline V gene sequence: CDR1 MNHEY, CDR2 SMNVEV (reference sequence). The CDR3 length is 18 residues. V dropped 6 bases and J dropped 5; count of bases not matched to a gene: 19. The DNA of the CDR3 is TGTGCCAGCAGGGATTATCGGCCGGGACAGCAGTCAGATCAGCCCCAGCATTTT. Translating gives CASRDYRPGQQSDQPQHF.

V gene TRBV4-3 combines with J gene TRBJ2-7; 10 bases agree with TRBD2. The CDR3 runs to 14 residues. V lost 6 bases and J lost 2; bases outside the gene matches: 4. Germline assignment: CDR1 LGHNA and CDR2 YSLEER. The DNA of the CDR3 is TGCGCCAGCAGTAAGCGGGGGGGGACCTACGAGCAGTACTTC. This sequence encodes CASSKRGGTYEQYF.

The genes are TRBV4-2 and TRBJ1-4, with TRBD1 identical over 9 bases. Looked up from germline, CDR1 is LGHNA and CDR2 is YNFKEQ. V gave up 0 bases and J gave up 7 bases; unmatched junction bases: 9. The CDR3 consists of 17 residues. DNA for the CDR3: TGTGCCAGCAGCCAAGATCTTAGGAACAGGGGGCCTGAAAAACTGTTTTTT. It yields the protein CASSQDLRNRGPEKLFF.

This clone was seen just once. This chain links TRBV18 with TRBJ1-5, with TRBD1 identical over 7 bases. Germline values: CDR1 KGHSH, CDR2 LQKENI. J gave up 4 bases and V 2 bases, and 5 bases lay outside the gene matches. The length of the CDR3 is 15 residues. The CDR3 DNA reads TGTGCCAGCTCACCATACGGGACAGATAATCAGCCCCAGCATTTT. Translated, it gives CASSPYGTDNQPQHF.

The J gene is TRBJ2-5, the V gene TRBV6-5; 7 bases match TRBD2. The CDR3 runs 13 residues. Trimming at V came to 10 bases and at J to 3 bases, leaving 8 bases not matched to a gene. In germline, CDR1 is MNHEY, CDR2 SVGAGI. The CDR3 is CATQGGQEETQYF. DNA of the CDR3: TGTGCCACCCAGGGAGGGCAGGAAGAGACCCAGTACTTC.

The genes are TRBV11-1 and TRBJ2-7; weak D call: TRBD2 (6 bases). This CDR3 region has 15 residues. Germline-derived CDR1 and CDR2 are SGHAT and FQDESV (reference sequence). The ends were cut back, 1 base at V and 2 bases at J, with 12 bases in the middle. The CDR3 region has the DNA TGTGCCAGCAGCTTAGGTTTTAGCGGAGCCTACGAGCAGTACTTC. Translation: CASSLGFSGAYEQYF. Combining the CDR3 with reference TRBV11-1 and TRBJ2-7 gives the whole variable domain EAEVAQSPRYKITEKSQAVAFWCDPISGHATLYWYRQILGQGPELLVQFQDESVVDDSQLPKDRFSAERLKGVDSTLKIQPAELGDSAMYLCASSLGFSGAYEQYFGPGTRLTVT.

This clone has more than one count but fewer than ten. The J gene is TRBJ1-2, the V gene TRBV19; 8 bases agree with TRBD1. The junction had 14 bases not matched to a gene; V was cut back by 5 bases and J by 6 bases. This CDR3 contains 16 residues. Germline lookup yields CDR1 LNHDA and CDR2 SQIVND (reference sequence). CDR3 sequence reads: CASSRIRAGGINGYTF. CDR3 DNA sequence: TGTGCCAGTAGTCGTATACGGGCAGGGGGCATAAATGGCTACACCTTC.

The chain recombines TRBV3-1 (or the pseudogene TRBV3-2) with TRBJ2-2; 8 bases align to TRBD2. V shed 5 bases, J shed 6 bases, and the junction held 5 bases outside the gene matches. The CDR3 contains 14 residues. Per germline, CDR1 LGHDT and CDR2 YNNKEL (reference sequence). The CDR3: CASSTGLGAGELFF. DNA for the CDR3: TGTGCCAGCAGCACGGGACTAGGGGCCGGGGAGCTGTTTTTT.

The chain uses TRBV19 and TRBJ1-5, with 7 bases that match TRBD1. V gave up 10 bases and J gave up 0 bases; unmatched junction bases: 12. Germline-derived CDR1 and CDR2 are LNHDA and SQIVND (reference sequence). CDR3 length equals 16 residues. CDR3 in amino acids: CATKFGQAYSNQPQHF. The CDR3 nucleotides read TGTGCCACCAAATTCGGACAGGCCTATAGCAATCAGCCCCAGCATTTT.

The CDR3 loop is CASSLVRGQETQYF. CDR3 bases: TGTGCCAGCAGCTTAGTTAGGGGCCAAGAGACCCAGTACTTC. The chain carries TRBV11-2 and TRBJ2-5; weak D call: TRBD1 (5 bases). The CDR3 has 14 amino acids. Germline V gene sequence: CDR1 SGHAT, CDR2 FQNNGV. The ends were cut back, 1 base at V and 1 base at J, with 7 bases in the middle.

The V gene is TRBV7-2, the J gene TRBJ2-3; 9 positions match TRBD2. V gave up 5 bases and J gave up 1 base; unmatched junction bases: 4. CDR1 SGHTA and CDR2 FQGNSA come from the germline V gene. The CDR3 has 15 amino acids. CDR3 DNA sequence: TGTGCCAGCAGCGCGGGGGGGTGGGGCACAGATACGCAGTATTTT. This encodes CASSAGGWGTDTQYF.